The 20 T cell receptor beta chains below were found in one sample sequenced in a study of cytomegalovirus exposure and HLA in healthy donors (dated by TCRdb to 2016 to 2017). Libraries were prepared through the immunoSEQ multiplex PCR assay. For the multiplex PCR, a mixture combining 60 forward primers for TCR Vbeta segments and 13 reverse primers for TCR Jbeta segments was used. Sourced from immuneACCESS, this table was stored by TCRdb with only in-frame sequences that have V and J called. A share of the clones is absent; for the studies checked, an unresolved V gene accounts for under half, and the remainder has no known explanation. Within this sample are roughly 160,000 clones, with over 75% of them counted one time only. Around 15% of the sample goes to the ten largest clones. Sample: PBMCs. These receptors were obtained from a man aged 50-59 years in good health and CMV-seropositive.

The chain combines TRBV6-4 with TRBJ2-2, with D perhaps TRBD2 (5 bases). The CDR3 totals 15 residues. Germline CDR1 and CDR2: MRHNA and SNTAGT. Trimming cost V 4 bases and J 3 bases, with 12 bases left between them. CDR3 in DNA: TGTGCCAGCAGTGGAACCCGGGGAGACACCGGGGAGCTGTTTTTT. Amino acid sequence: CASSGTRGDTGELFF.

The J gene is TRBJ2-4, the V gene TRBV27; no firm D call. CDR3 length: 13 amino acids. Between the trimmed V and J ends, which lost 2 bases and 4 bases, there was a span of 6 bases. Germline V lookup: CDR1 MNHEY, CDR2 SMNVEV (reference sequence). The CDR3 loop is CASSLSQKNIQYF. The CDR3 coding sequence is TGTGCCAGCAGTTTAAGTCAGAAAAACATTCAGTACTTC.

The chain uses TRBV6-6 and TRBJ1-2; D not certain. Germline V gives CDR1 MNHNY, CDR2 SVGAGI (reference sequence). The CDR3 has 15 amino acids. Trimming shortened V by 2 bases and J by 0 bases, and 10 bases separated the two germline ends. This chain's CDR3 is CASSYNTKANYGYTF. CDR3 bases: TGTGCCAGCAGTTACAACACCAAAGCTAACTATGGCTACACCTTC.

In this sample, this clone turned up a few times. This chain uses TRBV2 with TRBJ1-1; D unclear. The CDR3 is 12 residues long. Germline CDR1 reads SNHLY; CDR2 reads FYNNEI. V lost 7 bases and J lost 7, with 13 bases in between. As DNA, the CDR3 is TGTGCCAGCAACATAGGAGCTAGTGAAGCTTTCTTT. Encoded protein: CASNIGASEAFF. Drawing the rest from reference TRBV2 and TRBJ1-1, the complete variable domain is EPEVTQTPSHQVTQMGQEVILRCVPISNHLYFYWYRQILGQKVEFLVSFYNNEISEKSEIFDDQFSVERPDGSNFTLKIRSTKLEDSAMYFCASNIGASEAFFGQGTRLTVV.

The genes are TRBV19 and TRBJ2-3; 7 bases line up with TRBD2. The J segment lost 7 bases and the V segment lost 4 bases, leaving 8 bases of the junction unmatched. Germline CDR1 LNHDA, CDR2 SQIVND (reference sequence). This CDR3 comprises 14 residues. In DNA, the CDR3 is TGTGCCAGTAGTACTAGCGGAAAAGGCAATACGCAGTATTTT. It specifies CASSTSGKGNTQYF.

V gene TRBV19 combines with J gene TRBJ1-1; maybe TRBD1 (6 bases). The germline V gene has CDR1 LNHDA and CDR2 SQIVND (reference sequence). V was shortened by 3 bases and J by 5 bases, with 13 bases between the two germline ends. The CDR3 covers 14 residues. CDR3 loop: CASSMARGRTEAFF. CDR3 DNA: TGTGCCAGTAGTATGGCCAGGGGAAGGACTGAAGCTTTCTTT.

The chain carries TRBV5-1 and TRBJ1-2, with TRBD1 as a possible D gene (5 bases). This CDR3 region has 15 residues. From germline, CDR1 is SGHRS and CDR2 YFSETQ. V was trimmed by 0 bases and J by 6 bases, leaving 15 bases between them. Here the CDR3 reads CASSLVAGGRDGYTF. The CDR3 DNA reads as TGCGCCAGCAGCTTGGTAGCGGGGGGAAGAGATGGCTACACCTTC.

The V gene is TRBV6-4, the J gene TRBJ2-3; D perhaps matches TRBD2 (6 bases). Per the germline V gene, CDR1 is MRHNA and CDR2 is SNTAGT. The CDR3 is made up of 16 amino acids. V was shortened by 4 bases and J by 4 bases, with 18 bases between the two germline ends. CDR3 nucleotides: TGTGCCAGCAGTGTCCTGGCGGGGACTGGGGCAGATACGCAGTATTTT. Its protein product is CASSVLAGTGADTQYF.

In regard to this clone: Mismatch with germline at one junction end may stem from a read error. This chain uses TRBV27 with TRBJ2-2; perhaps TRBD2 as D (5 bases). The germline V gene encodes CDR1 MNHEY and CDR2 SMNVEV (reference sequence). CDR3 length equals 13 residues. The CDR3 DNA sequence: TGTGCCAGCAGTCCGACATACACCGGGGAGCTGTCTTTT. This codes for CASSPTYTGELSF.

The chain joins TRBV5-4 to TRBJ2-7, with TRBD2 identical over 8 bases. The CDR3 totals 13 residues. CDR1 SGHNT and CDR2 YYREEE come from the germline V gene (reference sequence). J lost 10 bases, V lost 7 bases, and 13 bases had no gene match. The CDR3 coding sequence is TGTGCCAGCTCCCTCGCCGGAGCGGGGGATCAGTACTTC. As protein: CASSLAGAGDQYF.

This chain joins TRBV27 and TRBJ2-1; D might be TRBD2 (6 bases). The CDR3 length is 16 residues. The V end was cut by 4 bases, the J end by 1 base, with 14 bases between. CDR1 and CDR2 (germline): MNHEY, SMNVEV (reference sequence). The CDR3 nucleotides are TGTGCCAGCAGTTCTACCGGGACTGTTTCCTACAATGAGCAGTTCTTC. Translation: CASSSTGTVSYNEQFF.

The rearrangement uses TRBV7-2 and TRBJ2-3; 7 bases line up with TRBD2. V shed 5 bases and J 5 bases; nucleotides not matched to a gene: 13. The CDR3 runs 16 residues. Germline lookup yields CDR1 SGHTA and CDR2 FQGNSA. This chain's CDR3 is CASSTQTSRAGDTQYF. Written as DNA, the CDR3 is TGTGCCAGCAGCACGCAGACTAGCAGGGCGGGAGATACGCAGTATTTT.

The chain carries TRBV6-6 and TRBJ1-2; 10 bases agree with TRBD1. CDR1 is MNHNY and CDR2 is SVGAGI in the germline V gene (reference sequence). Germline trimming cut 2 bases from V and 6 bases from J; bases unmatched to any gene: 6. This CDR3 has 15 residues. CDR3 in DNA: TGTGCCAGCAGTTACGGGGGACAGGGGTTTAATGGCTACACCTTC. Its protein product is CASSYGGQGFNGYTF.

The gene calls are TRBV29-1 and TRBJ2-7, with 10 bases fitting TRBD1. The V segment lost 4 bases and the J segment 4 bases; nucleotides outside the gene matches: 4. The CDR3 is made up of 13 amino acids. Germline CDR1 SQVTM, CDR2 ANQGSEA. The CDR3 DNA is TGCAGCGTTGGAGGACAGGGGGGATACGAGCAGTACTTC. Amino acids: CSVGGQGGYEQYF.

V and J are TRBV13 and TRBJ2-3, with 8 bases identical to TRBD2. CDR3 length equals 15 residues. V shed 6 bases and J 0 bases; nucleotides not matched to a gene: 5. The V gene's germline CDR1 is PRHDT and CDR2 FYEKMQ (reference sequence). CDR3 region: CASSRGGPSTDTQYF. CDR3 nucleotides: TGTGCCAGCAGTCGGGGGGGCCCCAGCACAGATACGCAGTATTTT.

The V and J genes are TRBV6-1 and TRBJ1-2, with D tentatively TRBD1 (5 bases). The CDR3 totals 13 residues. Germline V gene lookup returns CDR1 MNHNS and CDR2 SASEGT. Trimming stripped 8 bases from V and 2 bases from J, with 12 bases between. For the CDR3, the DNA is TGTGCCAGCCTGGCAGGGAAAAACTATGGCTACACCTTC. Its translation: CASLAGKNYGYTF.

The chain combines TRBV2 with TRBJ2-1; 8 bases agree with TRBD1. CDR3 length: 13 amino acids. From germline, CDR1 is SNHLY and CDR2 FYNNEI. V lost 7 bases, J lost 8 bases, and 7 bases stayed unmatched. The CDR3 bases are TGTGCCAGCAAAGGACAGGGTGTGGATGAGCAGTTCTTC. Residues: CASKGQGVDEQFF.

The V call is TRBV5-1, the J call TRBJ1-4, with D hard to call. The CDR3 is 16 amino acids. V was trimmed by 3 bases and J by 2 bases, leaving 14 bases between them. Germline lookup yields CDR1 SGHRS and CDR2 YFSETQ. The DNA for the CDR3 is TGCGCCAGCAGCTCGAGGCGGGGATCGACTAATGAAAAACTGTTTTTT. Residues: CASSSRRGSTNEKLFF.

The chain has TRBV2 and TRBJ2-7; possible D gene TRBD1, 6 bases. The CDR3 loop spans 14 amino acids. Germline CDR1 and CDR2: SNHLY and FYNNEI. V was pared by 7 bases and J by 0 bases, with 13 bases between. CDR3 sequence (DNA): TGTGCCAGCAAGGGGACATCCAACTCCTACGAGCAGTACTTC. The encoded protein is CASKGTSNSYEQYF.

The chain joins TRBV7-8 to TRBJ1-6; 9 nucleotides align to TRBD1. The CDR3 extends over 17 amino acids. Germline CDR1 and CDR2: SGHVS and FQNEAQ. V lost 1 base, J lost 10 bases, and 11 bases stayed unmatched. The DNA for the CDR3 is TGTGCCAGCAGCTTAGGAAGAGTGGGGACAGGGCGATCACCCCTCCACTTT. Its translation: CASSLGRVGTGRSPLHF. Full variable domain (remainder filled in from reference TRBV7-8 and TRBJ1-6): GAGVSQSPRYKVAKRGQDVALRCDPISGHVSLFWYQQALGQGPEFLTYFQNEAQLDKSGLPSDRFFAERPEGSVSTLKIQRTQQEDSAVYLCASSLGRVGTGRSPLHFGNGTRLTVT.